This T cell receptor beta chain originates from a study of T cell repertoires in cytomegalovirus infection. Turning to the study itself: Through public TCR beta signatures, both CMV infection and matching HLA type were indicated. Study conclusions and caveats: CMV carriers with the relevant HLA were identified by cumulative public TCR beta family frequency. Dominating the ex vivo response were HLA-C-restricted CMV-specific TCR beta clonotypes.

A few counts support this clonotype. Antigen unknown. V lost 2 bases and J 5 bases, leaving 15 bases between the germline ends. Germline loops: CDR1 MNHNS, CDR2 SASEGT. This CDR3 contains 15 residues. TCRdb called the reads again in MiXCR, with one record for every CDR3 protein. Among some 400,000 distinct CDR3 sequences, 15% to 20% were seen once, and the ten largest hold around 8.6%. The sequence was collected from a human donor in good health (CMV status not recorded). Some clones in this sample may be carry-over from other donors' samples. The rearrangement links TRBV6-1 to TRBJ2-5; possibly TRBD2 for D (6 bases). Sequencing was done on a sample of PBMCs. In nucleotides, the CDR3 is TGTGCCAGCAGTGAATTCGGGACTTCCCGGGAGACCCAGTACTTC. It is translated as CASSEFGTSRETQYF.